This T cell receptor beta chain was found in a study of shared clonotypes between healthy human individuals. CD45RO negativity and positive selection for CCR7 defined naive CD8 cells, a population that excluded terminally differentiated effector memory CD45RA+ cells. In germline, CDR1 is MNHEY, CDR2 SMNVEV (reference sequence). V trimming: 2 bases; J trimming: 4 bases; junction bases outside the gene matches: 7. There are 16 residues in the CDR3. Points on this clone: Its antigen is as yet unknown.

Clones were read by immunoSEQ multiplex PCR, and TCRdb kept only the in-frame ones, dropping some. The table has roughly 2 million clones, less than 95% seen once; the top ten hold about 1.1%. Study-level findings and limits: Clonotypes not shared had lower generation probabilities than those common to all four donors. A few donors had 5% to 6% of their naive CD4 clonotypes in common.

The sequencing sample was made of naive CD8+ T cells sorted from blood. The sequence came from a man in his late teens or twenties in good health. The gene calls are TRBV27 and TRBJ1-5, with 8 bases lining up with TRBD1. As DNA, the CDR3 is TGTGCCAGCAGTTTAAGAAACCAGGGGGCTAATCAGCCCCAGCATTTT. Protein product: CASSLRNQGANQPQHF.